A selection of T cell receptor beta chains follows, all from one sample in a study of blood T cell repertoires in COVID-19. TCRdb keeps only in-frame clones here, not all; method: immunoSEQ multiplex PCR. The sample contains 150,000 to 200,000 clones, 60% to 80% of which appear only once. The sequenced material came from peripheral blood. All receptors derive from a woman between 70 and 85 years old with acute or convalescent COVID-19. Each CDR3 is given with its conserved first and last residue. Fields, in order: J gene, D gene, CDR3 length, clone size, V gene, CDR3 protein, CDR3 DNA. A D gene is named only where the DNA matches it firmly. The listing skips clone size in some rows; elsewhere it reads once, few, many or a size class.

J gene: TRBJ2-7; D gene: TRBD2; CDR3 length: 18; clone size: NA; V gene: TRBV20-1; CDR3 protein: CSASSPYAQSGRASTQYF; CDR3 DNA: TGCAGTGCTAGTTCCCCCTACGCTCAGAGCGGGAGGGCGTCCACGCAGTACTTC
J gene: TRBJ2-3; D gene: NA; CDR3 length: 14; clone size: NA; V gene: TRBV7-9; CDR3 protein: CASSSWTSTDTQYF; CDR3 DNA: TGTGCCAGCAGCTCATGGACTAGCACAGATACGCAGTATTTT
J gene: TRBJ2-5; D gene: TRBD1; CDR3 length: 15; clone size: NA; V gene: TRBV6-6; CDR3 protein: CASSTDRDYQETQYF; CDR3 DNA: TGTGCCAGCAGTACGGACAGGGATTACCAAGAGACCCAGTACTTC
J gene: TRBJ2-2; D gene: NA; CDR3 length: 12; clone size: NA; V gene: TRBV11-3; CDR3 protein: CASSYGAGELFF; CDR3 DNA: TGTGCCAGCAGCTACGGGGCCGGGGAGCTGTTTTTT
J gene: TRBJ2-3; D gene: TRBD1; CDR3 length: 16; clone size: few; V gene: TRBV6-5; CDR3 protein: CASSLYRDRVVDTQYF; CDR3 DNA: TGTGCCAGCAGTTTATACCGGGACAGGGTTGTAGATACGCAGTATTTT
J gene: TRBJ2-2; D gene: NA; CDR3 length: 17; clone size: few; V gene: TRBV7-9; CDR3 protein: CASSLKFAGRNTGELFF; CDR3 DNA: TGTGCCAGCAGCTTAAAATTTGCGGGGCGGAACACCGGGGAGCTGTTTTTT
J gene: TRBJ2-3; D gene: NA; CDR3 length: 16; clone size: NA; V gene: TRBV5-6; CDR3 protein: CASSLLGQPSTDTQYF; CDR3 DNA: TGTGCCAGCAGCTTGTTGGGCCAACCGAGCACAGATACGCAGTATTTT
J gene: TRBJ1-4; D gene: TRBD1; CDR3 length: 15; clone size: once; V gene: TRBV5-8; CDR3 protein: CASSPYRGRGEKLFF; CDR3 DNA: TGTGCCAGCAGCCCCTACAGGGGAAGAGGGGAAAAACTGTTTTTT
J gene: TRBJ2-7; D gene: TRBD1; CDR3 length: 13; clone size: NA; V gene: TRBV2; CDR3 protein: CASKETGTYEQYF; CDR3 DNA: TGTGCCAGCAAGGAGACAGGGACCTACGAGCAGTACTTC
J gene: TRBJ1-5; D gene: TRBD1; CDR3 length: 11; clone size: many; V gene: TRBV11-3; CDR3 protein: CASSLTGAQHF; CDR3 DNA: TGTGCCAGCAGTCTTACAGGGGCCCAGCATTTT
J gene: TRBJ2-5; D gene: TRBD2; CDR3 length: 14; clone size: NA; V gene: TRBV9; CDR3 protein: CASSFDVGGETQYF; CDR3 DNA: TGTGCCAGCAGCTTTGACGTGGGAGGGGAGACCCAGTACTTC
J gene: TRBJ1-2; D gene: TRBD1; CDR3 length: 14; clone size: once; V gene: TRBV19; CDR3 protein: CASRLTGDYYGYTF; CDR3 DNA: TGTGCCAGTAGGTTGACAGGGGACTACTATGGCTACACCTTC
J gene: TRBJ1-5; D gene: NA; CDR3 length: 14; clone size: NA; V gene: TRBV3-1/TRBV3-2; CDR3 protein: CASSQAGPGQPQHF; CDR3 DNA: TGTGCCAGCAGCCAAGCAGGCCCCGGTCAGCCCCAGCATTTT
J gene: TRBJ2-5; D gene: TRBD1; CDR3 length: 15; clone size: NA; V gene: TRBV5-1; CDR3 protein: CASSIGTGGAETQYF; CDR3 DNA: TGCGCCAGCAGCATAGGGACAGGGGGCGCGGAGACCCAGTACTTC
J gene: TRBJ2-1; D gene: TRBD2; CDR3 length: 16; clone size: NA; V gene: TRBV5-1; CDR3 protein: CASSPALAGGRDEQFF; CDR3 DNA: TGCGCCAGCAGCCCTGCTCTAGCGGGAGGAAGGGATGAGCAGTTCTTC
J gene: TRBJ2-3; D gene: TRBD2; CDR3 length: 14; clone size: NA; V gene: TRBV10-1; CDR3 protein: CASSNLAGEGTQYF; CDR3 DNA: TGCGCCAGCAGTAATCTAGCGGGAGAGGGTACGCAGTATTTT
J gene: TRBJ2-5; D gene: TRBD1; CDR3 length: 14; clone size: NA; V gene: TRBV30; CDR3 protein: CAWDRVGLQETQYF; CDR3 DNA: TGTGCCTGGGACAGGGTGGGGCTCCAAGAGACCCAGTACTTC
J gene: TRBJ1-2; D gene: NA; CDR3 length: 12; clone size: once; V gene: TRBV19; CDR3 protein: CASGQTFTGYTF; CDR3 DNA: TGTGCCAGTGGACAGACGTTTACAGGCTACACCTTC
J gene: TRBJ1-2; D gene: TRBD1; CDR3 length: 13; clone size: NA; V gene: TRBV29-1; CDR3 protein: CSVNSQGGYGYTF; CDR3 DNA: TGCAGCGTTAACTCACAGGGGGGGTATGGCTACACCTTC
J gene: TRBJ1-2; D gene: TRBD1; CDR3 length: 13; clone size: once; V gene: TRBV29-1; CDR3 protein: CSVVTGTEYGYTF; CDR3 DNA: TGCAGCGTTGTAACCGGGACAGAATATGGCTACACCTTC
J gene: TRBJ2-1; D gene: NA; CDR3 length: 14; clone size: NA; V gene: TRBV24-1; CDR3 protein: CATSDFSGYNEQFF; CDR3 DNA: TGTGCCACCAGTGATTTTTCCGGGTACAATGAGCAGTTCTTC
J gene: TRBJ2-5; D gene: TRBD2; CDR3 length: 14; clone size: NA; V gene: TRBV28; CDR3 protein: CASRNSGRWETQYF; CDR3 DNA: TGTGCCAGCAGGAATAGCGGGAGGTGGGAGACCCAGTACTTC
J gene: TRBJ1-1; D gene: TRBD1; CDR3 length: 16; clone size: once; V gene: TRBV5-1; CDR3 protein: CASSLETGGMNTEAFF; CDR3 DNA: TGCGCCAGCAGCCTGGAGACAGGGGGAATGAACACTGAAGCTTTCTTT
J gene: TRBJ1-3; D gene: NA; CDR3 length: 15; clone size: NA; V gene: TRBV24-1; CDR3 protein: CATSDAQGAGNTIYF; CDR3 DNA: TGTGCCACCAGTGATGCACAGGGTGCTGGAAACACCATATATTTT
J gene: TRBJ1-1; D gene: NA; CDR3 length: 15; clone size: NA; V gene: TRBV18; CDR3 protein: CASSPPNLGRTEAFF; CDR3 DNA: TGTGCCAGCTCACCACCGAACCTGGGCAGGACTGAAGCTTTCTTT
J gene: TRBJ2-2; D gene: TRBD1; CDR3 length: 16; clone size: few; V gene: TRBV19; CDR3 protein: CASSKGTGDWTGELFF; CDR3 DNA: TGTGCCAGTAGTAAGGGGACAGGGGATTGGACCGGGGAGCTGTTTTTT
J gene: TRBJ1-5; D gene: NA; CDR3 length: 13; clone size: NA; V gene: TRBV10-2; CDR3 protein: CASSEQGSQPQHF; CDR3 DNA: TGCGCCAGCAGTGAGCAGGGATCCCAGCCCCAGCATTTT
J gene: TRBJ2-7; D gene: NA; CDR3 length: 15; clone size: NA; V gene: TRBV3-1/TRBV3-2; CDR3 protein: CASSPVYGGSYEQYF; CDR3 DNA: TGTGCCAGCAGCCCTGTGTATGGAGGGTCCTACGAGCAGTACTTC
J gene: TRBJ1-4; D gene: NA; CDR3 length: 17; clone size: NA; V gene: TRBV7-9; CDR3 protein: CASSLGQAGFENEKLFF; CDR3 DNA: TGTGCCAGCAGCTTAGGACAGGCAGGTTTTGAGAACGAAAAACTGTTTTTT
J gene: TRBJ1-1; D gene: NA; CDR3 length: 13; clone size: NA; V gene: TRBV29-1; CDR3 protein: CSVSPGGNTEAFF; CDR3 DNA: TGCAGCGTTTCCCCCGGGGGTAACACTGAAGCTTTCTTT
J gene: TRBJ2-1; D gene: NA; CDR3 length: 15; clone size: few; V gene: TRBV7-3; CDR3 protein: CASSRSGQLNNEQFF; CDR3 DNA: TGTGCCAGCAGCCGGTCGGGACAACTCAACAATGAGCAGTTCTTC
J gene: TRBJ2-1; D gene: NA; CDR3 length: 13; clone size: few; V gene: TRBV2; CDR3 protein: CASSEGAYNEQFF; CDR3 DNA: TGTGCCAGCAGTGAAGGGGCATACAATGAGCAGTTCTTC